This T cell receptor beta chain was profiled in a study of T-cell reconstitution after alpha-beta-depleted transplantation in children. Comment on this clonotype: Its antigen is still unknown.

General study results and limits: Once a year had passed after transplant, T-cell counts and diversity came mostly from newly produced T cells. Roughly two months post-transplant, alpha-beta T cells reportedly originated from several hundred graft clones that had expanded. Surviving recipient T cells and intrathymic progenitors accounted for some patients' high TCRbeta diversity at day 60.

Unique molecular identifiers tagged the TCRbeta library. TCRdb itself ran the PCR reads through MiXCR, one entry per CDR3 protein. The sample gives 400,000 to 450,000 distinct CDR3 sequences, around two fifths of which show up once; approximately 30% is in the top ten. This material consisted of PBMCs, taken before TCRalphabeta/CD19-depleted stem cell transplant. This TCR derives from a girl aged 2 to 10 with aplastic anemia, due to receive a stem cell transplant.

The CDR3 DNA reads as TGTGCCACCAGTGACCCGCCCGGCGATGAGCAGTTCTTC. Translating gives CATSDPPGDEQFF. This chain joins TRBV24-1 and TRBJ2-1; D gene unclear. Germline V lookup: CDR1 KGHDR, CDR2 SFDVKD. CDR3 length equals 13 residues. V lost 4 bases and J lost 8, with 11 bases in between.